This is a list of T cell receptor beta chains from one sample in a study of shared clonotypes between healthy human individuals. Libraries were prepared by immunoSEQ multiplex PCR; TCRdb keeps only in-frame clonotypes and omits some of them. This table has 1,400,000 or so clones, approximately 98.5% appearing once. Sequencing was done on a sample of naive CD4+ T cells sorted from blood. The receptors were gathered from a young man in good health. Each CDR3 is given with its conserved first and last residue. Each record gives: V gene, clone size, J gene, D gene, CDR3 protein, CDR3 DNA. The D gene is left open where the match is weak. The size entry is marked missing in some rows and otherwise reads once, few, many or a size class.

v_call: TRBV7-8
clone_size: .
j_call: TRBJ2-7
d_call: TRBD2
cdr3_aa: CASSPRLAGGLSEQYF
cdr3_nt: TGTGCCAGCAGCCCAAGACTAGCGGGGGGGTTATCTGAGCAGTACTTC

v_call: TRBV11-3
clone_size: .
j_call: TRBJ1-1
d_call: .
cdr3_aa: CASSSDPNTEAFF
cdr3_nt: TGTGCCAGCAGCTCGGATCCGAACACTGAAGCTTTCTTT

v_call: TRBV10-1
clone_size: once
j_call: TRBJ2-3
d_call: TRBD2
cdr3_aa: CASSGPGLAGDQGTDTQYF
cdr3_nt: TGCGCCAGCAGTGGCCCGGGACTAGCGGGAGATCAGGGCACAGATACGCAGTATTTT

v_call: TRBV6-5
clone_size: .
j_call: TRBJ2-7
d_call: TRBD1
cdr3_aa: CASRSRQGASYEQYF
cdr3_nt: TGTGCCAGCAGGAGTAGACAGGGGGCGTCATACGAGCAGTACTTC

v_call: TRBV11-2
clone_size: .
j_call: TRBJ2-7
d_call: TRBD2
cdr3_aa: CASSFPRGRTYEQYF
cdr3_nt: TGTGCCAGCAGCTTTCCTCGCGGGAGGACCTACGAGCAGTACTTC

v_call: TRBV11-3
clone_size: .
j_call: TRBJ2-4
d_call: .
cdr3_aa: CASSTRREDREEPKNIQYF
cdr3_nt: TGTGCCAGCAGCACTAGGCGGGAGGACAGGGAGGAGCCCAAAAACATTCAGTACTTC

v_call: TRBV6-1
clone_size: .
j_call: TRBJ1-5
d_call: .
cdr3_aa: CASSSSGDSNQPQHF
cdr3_nt: TGTGCCAGCAGTTCATCAGGGGATTCCAATCAGCCCCAGCATTTT

v_call: TRBV5-6
clone_size: .
j_call: TRBJ1-1
d_call: .
cdr3_aa: CASSYTTIEAFF
cdr3_nt: TGTGCCAGCAGCTATACAACTATTGAAGCTTTCTTT

v_call: TRBV5-5
clone_size: .
j_call: TRBJ2-2
d_call: .
cdr3_aa: CASSPALEGELFF
cdr3_nt: TGTGCCAGCAGCCCCGCCTTAGAGGGGGAGCTGTTTTTT

v_call: TRBV5-1
clone_size: .
j_call: TRBJ2-5
d_call: TRBD2
cdr3_aa: CASSLGLAGGQETQYF
cdr3_nt: TGCGCCAGCAGCTTGGGTCTAGCGGGGGGCCAAGAGACCCAGTACTTC

v_call: TRBV7-8
clone_size: .
j_call: TRBJ2-1
d_call: TRBD2
cdr3_aa: CASSLRRTSGRNEQFF
cdr3_nt: TGTGCCAGCAGCTTACGCCGGACTAGCGGGAGGAATGAGCAGTTCTTC

v_call: TRBV5-1
clone_size: .
j_call: TRBJ2-7
d_call: .
cdr3_aa: CASSSAVRTVYSYEQYF
cdr3_nt: TGCGCCAGCAGCTCGGCCGTTCGGACAGTCTACTCCTACGAGCAGTACTTC

v_call: TRBV11-2
clone_size: .
j_call: TRBJ2-1
d_call: .
cdr3_aa: CASSTMRQGEQFF
cdr3_nt: TGTGCCAGCAGTACCATGCGACAAGGTGAGCAGTTCTTC

v_call: TRBV5-1
clone_size: .
j_call: TRBJ2-5
d_call: .
cdr3_aa: CASSYGRGARETQYF
cdr3_nt: TGCGCCAGCAGCTATGGCAGGGGAGCTCGAGAGACCCAGTACTTC

v_call: TRBV12-5
clone_size: .
j_call: TRBJ2-1
d_call: .
cdr3_aa: CASGWDGMQFF
cdr3_nt: TGTGCTAGTGGTTGGGACGGCATGCAGTTCTTC

v_call: TRBV9
clone_size: once
j_call: TRBJ2-7
d_call: TRBD2
cdr3_aa: CASSVGGLAGYEQYF
cdr3_nt: TGTGCCAGCAGCGTAGGGGGACTAGCGGGTTACGAGCAGTACTTC

v_call: TRBV30
clone_size: .
j_call: TRBJ2-6
d_call: .
cdr3_aa: CAWSVRDRANVLTF
cdr3_nt: TGTGCCTGGAGTGTACGGGACAGGGCCAACGTCCTGACTTTC

v_call: TRBV11-2
clone_size: .
j_call: TRBJ1-1
d_call: .
cdr3_aa: CASSQFAGIAEAFF
cdr3_nt: TGTGCCAGCAGCCAATTTGCTGGTATCGCTGAAGCTTTCTTT

v_call: TRBV28
clone_size: .
j_call: TRBJ2-7
d_call: TRBD1
cdr3_aa: CLVTGLNEQYF
cdr3_nt: TGTCTAGTGACAGGGCTGAACGAGCAGTACTTC

v_call: TRBV18
clone_size: .
j_call: TRBJ1-1
d_call: .
cdr3_aa: CASSPGRVMNTEAFF
cdr3_nt: TGTGCCAGCTCACCGGGCAGGGTAATGAACACTGAAGCTTTCTTT

v_call: TRBV5-1
clone_size: .
j_call: TRBJ1-2
d_call: .
cdr3_aa: CASKSSGGTYGYTF
cdr3_nt: TGCGCCAGCAAGTCTTCTGGGGGTACCTATGGCTACACCTTC

v_call: TRBV7-2
clone_size: .
j_call: TRBJ2-2
d_call: TRBD2
cdr3_aa: CASSFHSGRVAGELFF
cdr3_nt: TGTGCCAGCAGCTTCCATAGCGGGAGGGTCGCCGGGGAGCTGTTTTTT

v_call: TRBV5-4
clone_size: once
j_call: TRBJ1-1
d_call: .
cdr3_aa: CASSIQGGTEAFF
cdr3_nt: TGTGCCAGCAGCATACAGGGAGGCACTGAAGCTTTCTTT

v_call: TRBV10-3
clone_size: .
j_call: TRBJ2-5
d_call: .
cdr3_aa: CAISPGHQETQYF
cdr3_nt: TGTGCCATCAGTCCAGGACACCAAGAGACCCAGTACTTC

v_call: TRBV29-1
clone_size: .
j_call: TRBJ1-1
d_call: .
cdr3_aa: CSVDPPRDTEAFF
cdr3_nt: TGCAGCGTTGATCCCCCCCGCGACACTGAAGCTTTCTTT

v_call: TRBV4-3
clone_size: .
j_call: TRBJ2-3
d_call: .
cdr3_aa: CASSQDLEGGRDTQYF
cdr3_nt: TGCGCCAGCAGCCAAGATCTAGAGGGTGGGAGAGATACGCAGTATTTT

v_call: TRBV19
clone_size: .
j_call: TRBJ2-7
d_call: TRBD1
cdr3_aa: CASSNTGQGADEQYF
cdr3_nt: TGTGCCAGTAGTAATACGGGACAGGGGGCTGATGAGCAGTACTTC

v_call: TRBV29-1
clone_size: .
j_call: TRBJ2-1
d_call: .
cdr3_aa: CSGQSVEQFF
cdr3_nt: TGCAGCGGGCAGAGCGTTGAGCAGTTCTTC

v_call: TRBV5-1
clone_size: .
j_call: TRBJ2-2
d_call: .
cdr3_aa: CASSPSGTTRTGELFF
cdr3_nt: TGCGCCAGCAGCCCATCGGGGACCACGAGGACCGGGGAGCTGTTTTTT

v_call: TRBV18
clone_size: .
j_call: TRBJ2-3
d_call: TRBD1
cdr3_aa: CASSPAGGDTQYF
cdr3_nt: TGTGCCAGCTCACCGGCAGGGGGAGATACGCAGTATTTT

v_call: TRBV5-1
clone_size: once
j_call: TRBJ2-2
d_call: TRBD1
cdr3_aa: CASSLNRGDTGELFF
cdr3_nt: TGCGCCAGCAGCTTGAACAGGGGTGACACCGGGGAGCTGTTTTTT

v_call: TRBV5-4
clone_size: .
j_call: TRBJ2-2
d_call: TRBD1
cdr3_aa: CASSVPGTGAGELFF
cdr3_nt: TGTGCCAGCAGCGTGCCCGGGACAGGGGCCGGGGAGCTGTTTTTT

v_call: TRBV7-9
clone_size: .
j_call: TRBJ2-7
d_call: .
cdr3_aa: CASSLLGGRGQYF
cdr3_nt: TGTGCCAGCAGCTTATTAGGGGGACGCGGGCAGTACTTC

v_call: TRBV18
clone_size: once
j_call: TRBJ2-3
d_call: .
cdr3_aa: CASSPPSGSADTQYF
cdr3_nt: TGTGCCAGCTCACCACCTTCAGGGTCCGCAGATACGCAGTATTTT

v_call: TRBV6-5
clone_size: .
j_call: TRBJ2-7
d_call: .
cdr3_aa: CASSTPTGRHFF
cdr3_nt: TGTGCCAGCAGTACACCCACGGGACGACACTTCTTC

v_call: TRBV11-2
clone_size: .
j_call: TRBJ2-1
d_call: .
cdr3_aa: CASSNIEVRKKFF
cdr3_nt: TGTGCCAGCAGTAATATAGAGGTGCGCAAGAAGTTCTTC

v_call: TRBV5-1
clone_size: .
j_call: TRBJ2-7
d_call: TRBD2
cdr3_aa: CASSLGGLAGLSYEQYF
cdr3_nt: TGCGCCAGCAGCTTGGGAGGACTAGCGGGCCTTTCCTACGAGCAGTACTTC